A single sample gave rise to the 30 T cell receptor beta chains below, sequenced in a study of blood T cell repertoires in COVID-19. Profiling relied on immunoSEQ multiplex PCR, and the TCRdb table lists in-frame clones only, not all of them. Of under 250,000 clones listed, roughly 80% were seen once; the top ten hold about 10%. The sample was peripheral blood. Receptor source: a man aged 80 or over with acute or convalescent COVID-19.

This rearrangement joins TRBV6-5 to TRBJ2-3, with 7 bases fitting TRBD1. The CDR3 spans 14 residues. J gave up 6 bases and V 6 bases, and 9 bases lay outside the gene matches. The V gene's germline CDR1 is MNHEY and CDR2 SVGAGI. The chain's CDR3 is CASSARGLKDTQYF. In DNA, the CDR3 is TGTGCCAGCAGCGCGAGGGGGCTGAAGGATACGCAGTATTTT.

The V call is TRBV7-8, the J call TRBJ2-4; 7 nucleotides agree with TRBD2. CDR3 length: 15 amino acids. The J segment lost 0 bases and the V segment lost 5 bases, leaving 4 bases of the junction unmatched. CDR1 and CDR2 (germline): SGHVS, FQNEAQ. In DNA form, the CDR3 reads TGTGCCAGCAGCGGGAGGGGTTTAGCCAAAAACATTCAGTACTTC. This translates into CASSGRGLAKNIQYF.

The rearrangement links TRBV10-3 to TRBJ1-1, with no clear D. The CDR3 runs 13 residues. Germline CDR1 reads ENHRY; CDR2 reads SYGVKD. V gave up 6 bases and J gave up 2 bases, with 10 bases separating them. The CDR3 spells CAISLLVNTEAFF. CDR3 sequence (DNA): TGTGCCATCAGCCTACTCGTTAACACTGAAGCTTTCTTT.

The V and J genes are TRBV30 and TRBJ2-4; D unresolved. Per germline, CDR1 GTSNPN and CDR2 SVGIG (reference sequence). This CDR3 spans 11 amino acids. Trimming removed 0 bases from V and 7 bases from J, with 4 bases in between. The CDR3 sequence: CAWSVGNIQYF. CDR3 nucleotides: TGTGCCTGGAGTGTCGGGAACATTCAGTACTTC.

The J gene is TRBJ2-5, the V gene TRBV30; perhaps TRBD2 as D (6 bases). Germline V lookup: CDR1 GTSNPN, CDR2 SVGIG (reference sequence). This CDR3 is 12 amino acids long. Trimming shortened V by 1 base and J by 6 bases, and 9 bases separated the two germline ends. The CDR3 DNA follows: TGTGCCTGGAGTGGACTAGGACAGACCCAGTACTTC. Residues: CAWSGLGQTQYF.

The chain carries TRBV5-1 and TRBJ2-1; 10 bases map to TRBD1. The V and J ends lost 3 bases and 1 base, in that order; junction bases with no gene match: 4. Looked up from germline, CDR1 is SGHRS and CDR2 is YFSETQ. The CDR3 runs 16 residues. The CDR3 DNA sequence: TGCGCCAGCAGCTACCGGGACAGGGGTTCCTACAATGAGCAGTTCTTC. Translation: CASSYRDRGSYNEQFF.

The chain couples TRBV24-1 to TRBJ2-4; tentative D call: TRBD2 (7 bases). The CDR3 is 15 residues long. Germline CDR1 is KGHDR and CDR2 is SFDVKD. V was trimmed by 4 bases and J by 3 bases, leaving 12 bases between them. CDR3 region: CATSDRGGGKNIQYF. CDR3 DNA sequence: TGTGCCACCAGTGACCGAGGGGGGGGCAAAAACATTCAGTACTTC.

The chain is built from TRBV11-3 and TRBJ2-7; no clear D gene. The V and J ends lost 5 bases and 6 bases respectively, with 11 bases between them. The CDR3 is made up of 12 amino acids. The germline gives CDR1 SGHNT, CDR2 YENEEA. This CDR3 is CASSPQSGEQYF. The DNA for the CDR3 is TGTGCCAGCAGCCCTCAATCGGGCGAGCAGTACTTC.

The J gene is TRBJ1-4, the V gene TRBV6-5; D is ambiguous. From germline, CDR1 is MNHEY and CDR2 SVGAGI. The CDR3 has 13 amino acids. The V end lost 2 bases, the J end lost 7 bases, and 8 bases lay between the germline ends. Here the CDR3 DNA reads TGTGCCAGCAGTTACACCCGGGGTGAAAAACTGTTTTTT. Its translation is CASSYTRGEKLFF.

The chain carries TRBV6-2 or TRBV6-3 and TRBJ2-7; 8 bases fit TRBD1. The CDR3 covers 17 residues. After removal of 7 bases from V and 1 base from J, the junction contained 15 bases not matched to a gene. Germline CDR1 MNHEY, CDR2 SVGEGT. The CDR3 reads CASTPGPRTGGSYEQYF. In nucleotides, the CDR3 is TGTGCCAGCACCCCAGGGCCTCGAACAGGGGGGTCCTACGAGCAGTACTTC.

The chain combines TRBV20-1 with TRBJ2-7; 9 bases are a match to TRBD1. V trimming: 3 bases; J trimming: 2 bases; junction bases outside the gene matches: 5. Germline-derived CDR1 and CDR2 are DFQATT and SNEGSKA (reference sequence). This CDR3 region has 14 residues. The CDR3 bases are TGCAGTGCTAGTGTGGGACAGGGAACCTACGAGCAGTACTTC. Amino acid sequence: CSASVGQGTYEQYF.

The rearrangement uses TRBV6-6 and TRBJ1-3, with D possibly being TRBD1 (5 bases). V gave up 6 bases and J gave up 8 bases, with 14 bases separating them. Germline lookup yields CDR1 MNHNY and CDR2 SVGAGI (reference sequence). The CDR3 is 13 residues long. The CDR3 sequence is CASRPPFRDTIYF. Here the CDR3 DNA reads TGTGCCAGCAGGCCCCCATTCAGGGACACCATATATTTT.

The chain employs TRBV5-1 and TRBJ1-4, with TRBD1 identical over 8 bases. The CDR3 extends over 15 amino acids. V lost 3 bases to trimming and J lost 3 bases; unmatched junction nucleotides: 4. Germline assignment: CDR1 SGHRS and CDR2 YFSETQ. CDR3 amino acids: CASSSQGAPNEKLFF. In DNA form, the CDR3 reads TGCGCCAGCAGCTCTCAGGGGGCCCCTAATGAAAAACTGTTTTTT.

This chain connects TRBV11-3 to TRBJ2-1; 7 bases match TRBD2. The CDR3 runs to 15 residues. V lost 1 base, J lost 6 bases, and 6 bases stayed unmatched. The germline V gene encodes CDR1 SGHNT and CDR2 YENEEA. In DNA, the CDR3 is TGTGCCAGCAGCTTAGGACTAGCCTCCGGCAATGAGCAGTTCTTC. This gives the protein CASSLGLASGNEQFF.

This clone has a single count. This rearrangement joins TRBV6-5 to TRBJ1-5, with a tentative D call TRBD1 (6 bases). With 5 bases removed from V and 4 bases from J, the gap between germline ends came to 15 bases. From germline, CDR1 is MNHEY and CDR2 SVGAGI. This CDR3 region has 15 residues. The CDR3, as DNA: TGTGCCAGCAGTAAGGCGCGGGGGCGGAATCAGCCCCAGCATTTT. It codes for CASSKARGRNQPQHF.

The chain recombines TRBV20-1 with TRBJ2-3; possible D gene TRBD2, 6 bases. The germline V and J ends were trimmed by 6 bases and 4 bases, with 8 bases remaining between them. CDR3 size: 11 residues. Germline CDR1 is DFQATT and CDR2 is SNEGSKA (reference sequence). CDR3 nucleotides: TGCAGTGCCCGACTAGCAGATACGCAGTATTTT. Translated: CSARLADTQYF.

The chain has TRBV4-2 and TRBJ2-3, with no clear D. The CDR3 spans 21 residues. The germline V gene has CDR1 LGHNA and CDR2 YNFKEQ. The V end lost 3 bases, the J end lost 0 bases, and 28 bases lay between the germline ends. The CDR3 region has the DNA TGTGCCAGCAGCCAGGCCCCCTCTCATCCGGGTCTCGCTTTGAGCACAGATACGCAGTATTTT. Translation: CASSQAPSHPGLALSTDTQYF.

V and J are TRBV23-1 and TRBJ1-5; TRBD1 is a possible D gene (6 bases). TRBV23-1 is recorded as an ORF, its role being uncertain. This CDR3 has 17 residues. Trimming removed 8 bases from V and 0 bases from J, with 20 bases in between. CDR3 sequence: CASGSGQKFDSNQPQHF. The CDR3 DNA sequence: TGCGCCAGCGGCTCCGGACAGAAATTTGATAGCAATCAGCCCCAGCATTTT.

The chain carries TRBV28 and TRBJ2-7; 7 bases fit TRBD1. Per germline, CDR1 MDHEN and CDR2 SYDVKM. The J segment lost 3 bases and the V segment lost 1 base, leaving 3 bases of the junction unmatched. CDR3 length: 14 amino acids. The CDR3 bases are TGTGCCAGCAGTTTATACCCAGGGGGCTACGAGCAGTACTTC. As protein: CASSLYPGGYEQYF. The whole variable domain, remainder taken from reference TRBV28 and TRBJ2-7, is DVKVTQSSRYLVKRTGEKVFLECVQDMDHENMFWYRQDPGLGLRLIYFSYDVKMKEKGDIPEGYSVSREKKERFSLILESASTNQTSMYLCASSLYPGGYEQYFGPGTRLTVT.

The CDR3 DNA follows: TGTGCCAGCAACTGGGACAGGGGAGGCTACGAGCAGTACTTC. Amino acid sequence: CASNWDRGGYEQYF. The chain is built from TRBV6-6 and TRBJ2-7; the match to TRBD1 covers 10 bases. The germline V gene encodes CDR1 MNHNY and CDR2 SVGAGI (reference sequence). Losses at the gene ends were 7 bases for V and 3 bases for J; bases not matched to a gene: 6. The CDR3 is 14 amino acids.

The chain recombines TRBV9 with TRBJ1-2, with 8 nucleotides matching TRBD1. CDR3 length: 16 residues. Germline V CDR1 and CDR2: SGDLS, YYNGEE. With 2 bases clipped from V and 0 bases from J, the junction kept 6 bases outside the gene matches. The CDR3 loop reads CASSVGTGRANYGYTF. CDR3 nucleotides: TGTGCCAGCAGCGTTGGGACAGGCCGCGCTAACTATGGCTACACCTTC.

The J gene is TRBJ2-3, the V gene TRBV19; TRBD2 matches 12 bases. The germline V gene has CDR1 LNHDA and CDR2 SQIVND (reference sequence). This CDR3 contains 17 residues. Losses at the gene ends were 5 bases for V and 6 bases for J; bases not matched to a gene: 12. CDR3: CASSSSASGGAGDTQYF. The CDR3 bases are TGTGCCAGTAGTTCCTCCGCTAGCGGGGGGGCCGGGGATACGCAGTATTTT.

J is TRBJ1-5 and V is TRBV5-8; no reliable D call. Trimming left V 0 bases short and J 1 base short, with 14 bases between. Germline V gene data show CDR1 as SGHTS and CDR2 as YDEGEE. The CDR3 is 17 amino acids. The CDR3 coding sequence is TGTGCCAGCAGCTTGGGTTCCCAGGCAGTCAGCAATCAGCCCCAGCATTTT. Encoded protein: CASSLGSQAVSNQPQHF.

The gene calls are TRBV27 and TRBJ1-2; TRBD1 aligns across 8 bases. The V gene's germline CDR1 is MNHEY and CDR2 SMNVEV (reference sequence). V dropped 4 bases and J dropped 2; count of bases not matched to a gene: 21. The CDR3 length is 20 residues. The CDR3 here is CASSSSTRGVRQGRNYGYTF. The CDR3 coding sequence is TGTGCCAGCAGTTCATCCACCCGGGGGGTGAGACAGGGGAGGAACTATGGCTACACCTTC.

The chain has TRBV7-2 and TRBJ2-7; 10 bases are a match to TRBD1. This CDR3 region has 15 residues. CDR1 and CDR2 (germline): SGHTA, FQGNSA. Trimming removed 6 bases from V and 3 bases from J; junction bases left unmatched: 8. The CDR3 DNA reads TGTGCCAGCAGTCCCGACAGGGGGCTTTTCTACGAGCAGTACTTC. This translates into CASSPDRGLFYEQYF.

This sequence joins TRBV29-1 and TRBJ1-1, with D perhaps TRBD1 (5 bases). Looked up from germline, CDR1 is SQVTM and CDR2 is ANQGSEA. Between the trimmed V and J ends, which lost 0 bases and 1 base, there was a span of 6 bases. The CDR3 sequence is 13 residues long. The CDR3 bases are TGCAGCGTTGAAGAAACAGGGAACACTGAAGCTTTCTTT. Its protein is CSVEETGNTEAFF. The whole variable domain, remainder taken from reference TRBV29-1 and TRBJ1-1, is SAVISQKPSRDICQRGTSLTIQCQVDSQVTMMFWYRQQPGQSLTLIATANQGSEATYESGFVIDKFPISRPNLTFSTLTVSNMSPEDSSIYLCSVEETGNTEAFFGQGTRLTVV.

The gene calls are TRBV7-9 and TRBJ2-1, with TRBD2 matching over 7 bases. This CDR3 comprises 16 residues. Per germline, CDR1 SEHNR and CDR2 FQNEAQ (reference sequence). The J segment lost 0 bases and the V segment lost 1 base, leaving 3 bases of the junction unmatched. The CDR3 nucleotides read TGTGCCAGCAGCTTAGGCACTAGCGTCTCCTACAATGAGCAGTTCTTC. The encoded protein is CASSLGTSVSYNEQFF.

This chain joins TRBV7-3 and TRBJ2-3; 11 bases map to TRBD2. J gave up 2 bases and V 5 bases, and 6 bases lay outside the gene matches. Germline values: CDR1 SGHTA, CDR2 FQGTGA. The CDR3 sequence is 16 residues long. CDR3 in amino acids: CASSALAGGDTDTQYF. CDR3 nucleotide sequence: TGTGCCAGCAGCGCCCTAGCGGGAGGTGACACAGATACGCAGTATTTT.

This chain links TRBV11-2 with TRBJ2-2; TRBD2 agrees at 11 bases. This CDR3 has 19 residues. Trimming cost V 0 bases and J 5 bases; bases outside gene matches: 11. From germline, CDR1 is SGHAT and CDR2 FQNNGV. The CDR3 sequence is CASSLDSPTSGGRTGELFF. The CDR3 DNA is TGTGCCAGCAGCTTAGATTCACCTACTAGCGGGGGAAGGACCGGGGAGCTGTTTTTT.

The J gene is TRBJ2-5, the V gene TRBV6-1, with TRBD1 matching 7 bases. CDR1 is MNHNS and CDR2 is SASEGT in the germline V gene. Germline trimming cut 0 bases from V and 1 base from J; bases unmatched to any gene: 5. The CDR3 is 16 residues long. CDR3 bases: TGTGCCAGCAGTGAAGCGGGACAGACCTTCCAAGAGACCCAGTACTTC. This gives the protein CASSEAGQTFQETQYF.